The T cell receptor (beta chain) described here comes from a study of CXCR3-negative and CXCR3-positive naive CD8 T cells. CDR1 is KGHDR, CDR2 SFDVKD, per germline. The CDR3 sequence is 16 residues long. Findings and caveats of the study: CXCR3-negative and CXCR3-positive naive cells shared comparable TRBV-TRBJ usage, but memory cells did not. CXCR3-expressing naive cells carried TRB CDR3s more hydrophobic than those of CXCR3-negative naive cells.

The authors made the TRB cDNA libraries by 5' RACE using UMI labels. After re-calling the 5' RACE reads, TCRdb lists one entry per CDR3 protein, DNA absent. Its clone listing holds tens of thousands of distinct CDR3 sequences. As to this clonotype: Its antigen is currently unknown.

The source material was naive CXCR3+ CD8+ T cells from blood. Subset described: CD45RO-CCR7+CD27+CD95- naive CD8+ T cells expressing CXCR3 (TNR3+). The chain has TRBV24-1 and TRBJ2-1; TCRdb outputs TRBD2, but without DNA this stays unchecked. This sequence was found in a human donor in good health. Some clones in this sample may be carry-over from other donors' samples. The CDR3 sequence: CATSDSSSGPYNEQFF.